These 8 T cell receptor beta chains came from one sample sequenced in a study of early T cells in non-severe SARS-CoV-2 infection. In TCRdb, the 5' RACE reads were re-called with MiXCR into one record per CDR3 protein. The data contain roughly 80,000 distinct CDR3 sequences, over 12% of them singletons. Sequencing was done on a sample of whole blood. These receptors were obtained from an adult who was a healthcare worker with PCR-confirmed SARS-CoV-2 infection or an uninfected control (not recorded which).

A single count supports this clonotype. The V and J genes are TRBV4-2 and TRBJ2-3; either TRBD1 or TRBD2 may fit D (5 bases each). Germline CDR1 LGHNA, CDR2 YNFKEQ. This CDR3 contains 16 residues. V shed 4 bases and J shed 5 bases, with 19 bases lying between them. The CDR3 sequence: CASSPNWDGERDTQYF. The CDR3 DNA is TGTGCCAGCAGCCCCAATTGGGACGGCGAGCGAGATACGCAGTATTTT.

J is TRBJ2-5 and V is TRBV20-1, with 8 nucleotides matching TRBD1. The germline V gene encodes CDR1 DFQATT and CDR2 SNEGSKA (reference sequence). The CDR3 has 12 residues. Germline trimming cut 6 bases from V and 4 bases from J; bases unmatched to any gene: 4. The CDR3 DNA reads TGCAGTGCCAGGGGGCCGGGAGAGACCCAGTACTTC. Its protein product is CSARGPGETQYF.

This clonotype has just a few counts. In DNA, the CDR3 is TGTGCCAGCAGTGAAGCCCGGACTAGCTACAATGAGCAGTTCTTC. As protein: CASSEARTSYNEQFF. The chain joins TRBV6-1 to TRBJ2-1, with 7 nucleotides matching TRBD2. Germline CDR1 reads MNHNS; CDR2 reads SASEGT. The CDR3 length is 15 residues. The J segment lost 3 bases and the V segment lost 0 bases, leaving 2 bases of the junction unmatched.

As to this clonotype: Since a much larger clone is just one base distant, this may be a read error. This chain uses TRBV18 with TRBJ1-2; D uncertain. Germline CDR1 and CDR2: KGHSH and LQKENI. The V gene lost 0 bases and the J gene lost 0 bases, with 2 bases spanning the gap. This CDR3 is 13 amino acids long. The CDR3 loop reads CASSPPTNYGYTF. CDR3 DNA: TGTGCCAGCTCACCACCGACTAACTATGGCTACACCTTC.

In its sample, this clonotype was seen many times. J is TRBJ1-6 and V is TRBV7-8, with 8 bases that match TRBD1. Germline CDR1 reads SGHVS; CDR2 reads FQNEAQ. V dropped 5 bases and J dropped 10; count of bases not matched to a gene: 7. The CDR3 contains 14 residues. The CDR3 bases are TGTGCCAGCAGCCGCGGGACAGGCCAGTCACCCCTCCACTTT. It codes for CASSRGTGQSPLHF. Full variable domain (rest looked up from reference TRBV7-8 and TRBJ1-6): GAGVSQSPRYKVAKRGQDVALRCDPISGHVSLFWYQQALGQGPEFLTYFQNEAQLDKSGLPSDRFFAERPEGSVSTLKIQRTQQEDSAVYLCASSRGTGQSPLHFGNGTRLTVT.

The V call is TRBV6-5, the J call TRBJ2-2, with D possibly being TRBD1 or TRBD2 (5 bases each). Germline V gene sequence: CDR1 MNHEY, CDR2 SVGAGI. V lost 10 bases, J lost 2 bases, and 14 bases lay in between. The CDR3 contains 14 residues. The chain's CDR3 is CATQWGINTGELFF. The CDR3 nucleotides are TGTGCCACCCAGTGGGGGATTAACACCGGGGAGCTGTTTTTT.

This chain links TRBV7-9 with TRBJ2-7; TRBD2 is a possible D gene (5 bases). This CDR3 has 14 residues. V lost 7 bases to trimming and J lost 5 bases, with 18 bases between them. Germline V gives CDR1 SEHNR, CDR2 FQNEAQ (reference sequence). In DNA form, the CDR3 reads TGTGCCAGCACTATCCCGACGAGGGTGGACGAGCAGTACTTC. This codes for CASTIPTRVDEQYF.

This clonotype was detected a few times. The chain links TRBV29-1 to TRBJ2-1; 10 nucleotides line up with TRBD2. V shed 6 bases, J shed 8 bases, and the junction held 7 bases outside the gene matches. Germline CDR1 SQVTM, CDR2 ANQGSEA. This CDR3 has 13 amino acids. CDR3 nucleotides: TGCAGCGTAGCTAGCGGGGGAGGGGATGAGCAGTTCTTC. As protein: CSVASGGGDEQFF.